The present TCR beta chain was sequenced within a study of cytomegalovirus exposure and HLA in healthy donors. Study-wide points: The listing of 150 to 200 TCR beta chains classed them as cytomegalovirus-associated. CMV antigen specificity was confirmed in vitro for three CMV-associated chains.

Germline V gene sequence: CDR1 SGHRS, CDR2 YFSETQ. The CDR3 spans 17 residues. J lost 3 bases, V lost 0 bases, and 9 bases had no gene match. The repertoire was sequenced with immunoSEQ multiplex PCR; TCRdb's copy has only in-frame clones and lacks some. This table has about 330,000 clones, around 90% appearing once. Comments on this clone: The antigen is not known.

Specimen: PBMCs. The receptor was isolated from a woman aged 30 to 39 in good health and CMV-seropositive. The J gene is TRBJ1-3, the V gene TRBV5-1; the match to TRBD1 covers 7 bases. The CDR3 bases are TGCGCCAGCAGCTTGGGAACACTTCCAGGGGGTGGAAACACCATATATTTT. Protein sequence: CASSLGTLPGGGNTIYF. The whole variable domain, filled in from reference TRBV5-1 and TRBJ1-3, reads KAGVTQTPRYLIKTRGQQVTLSCSPISGHRSVSWYQQTPGQGLQFLFEYFSETQRNKGNFPGRFSGRQFSNSRSEMNVSTLELGDSALYLCASSLGTLPGGGNTIYFGEGSWLTVV.